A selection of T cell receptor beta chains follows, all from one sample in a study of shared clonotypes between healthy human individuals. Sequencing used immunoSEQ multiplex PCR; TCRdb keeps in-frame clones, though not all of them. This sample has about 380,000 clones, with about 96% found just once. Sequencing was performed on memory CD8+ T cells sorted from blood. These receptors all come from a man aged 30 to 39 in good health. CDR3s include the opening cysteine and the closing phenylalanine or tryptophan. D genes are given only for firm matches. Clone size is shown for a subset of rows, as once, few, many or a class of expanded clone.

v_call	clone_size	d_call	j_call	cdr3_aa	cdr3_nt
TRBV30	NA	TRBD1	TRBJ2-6	CAWSVLRQGAMPGANVLTF	TGTGCCTGGAGTGTACTTCGACAGGGGGCGATGCCTGGGGCCAACGTCCTGACTTTC
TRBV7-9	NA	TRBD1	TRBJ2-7	CASSLEGTDGEQYF	TGTGCCAGCAGCTTAGAAGGGACAGACGGAGAGCAGTACTTC
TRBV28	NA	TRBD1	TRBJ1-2	CASSSPGTAYGYTF	TGTGCCAGCAGTTCACCCGGGACAGCCTATGGCTACACCTTC
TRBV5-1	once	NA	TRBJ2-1	CASSLEESSYNEQFF	TGCGCCAGCAGCTTGGAGGAGAGCTCCTACAATGAGCAGTTCTTC
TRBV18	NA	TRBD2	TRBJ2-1	CASSPGLAGNNEQFF	TGTGCCAGCTCACCCGGACTAGCGGGGAACAATGAGCAGTTCTTC
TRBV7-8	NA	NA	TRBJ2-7	CASSLMRGHREQYF	TGTGCCAGCAGCTTAATGCGGGGCCATCGCGAGCAGTACTTC
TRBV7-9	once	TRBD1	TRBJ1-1	CASSFLPGQRNTEAFF	TGTGCCAGCAGCTTTTTACCGGGACAGAGGAACACTGAAGCTTTCTTT
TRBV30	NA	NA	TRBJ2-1	CAWSVGELRYNEQFF	TGTGCCTGGAGTGTGGGGGAACTCCGATACAATGAGCAGTTCTTC
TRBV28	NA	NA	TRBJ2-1	CASSIRGPYNEQFF	TGTGCCAGCAGTATAAGGGGCCCCTACAATGAGCAGTTCTTC
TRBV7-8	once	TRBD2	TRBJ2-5	CASIPGQYFSGRTWAETQYF	TGTGCCAGCATCCCGGGACAGTATTTTAGCGGGAGGACCTGGGCCGAGACCCAGTACTTC
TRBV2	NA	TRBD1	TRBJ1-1	CASSGDRGGTEAFF	TGTGCCAGCAGTGGAGACAGGGGGGGAACTGAAGCTTTCTTT
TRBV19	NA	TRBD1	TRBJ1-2	CASSIQGTGGYGYTF	TGTGCCAGTAGTATCCAAGGGACAGGGGGCTATGGCTACACCTTC
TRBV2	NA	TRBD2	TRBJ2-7	CASSLSGTLRYEQYF	TGTGCCAGCAGTCTTAGCGGGACACTTCGCTACGAGCAGTACTTC
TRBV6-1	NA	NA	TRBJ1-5	CASRDYPGSNQPQHF	TGTGCCAGCAGGGACTACCCGGGATCCAATCAGCCCCAGCATTTT
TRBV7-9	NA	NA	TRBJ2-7	CASSLSPAYEQYF	TGTGCCAGCAGCTTAAGTCCGGCCTACGAGCAGTACTTC
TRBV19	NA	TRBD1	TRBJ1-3	CASRQGATSGNTIYF	TGTGCCAGTAGACAGGGGGCTACCTCTGGAAACACCATATATTTT
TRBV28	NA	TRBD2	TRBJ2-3	CASRKALAGGDTQYF	TGTGCCAGCAGGAAGGCACTAGCGGGAGGTGATACGCAGTATTTT